This T cell receptor (beta chain) was found in a study of T cell responses to AZD1222 COVID-19 vaccine. Across the study: Second-dose intervals near 4 or 12 weeks were combined.

With respect to this clone: Its antigen is unknown.

Clones were sequenced by immunoSEQ multiplex PCR, and TCRdb holds only the in-frame ones, with some missing. Among approximately 150,000 clones listed, roughly 87% were seen once. There are 14 residues in the CDR3. Looked up from germline, CDR1 is MDHEN and CDR2 is SYDVKM. V lost 6 bases, J lost 4 bases, and 7 bases stayed unmatched. Points from the study as a whole: Dominant at 160-218 and 743-854, vaccine-associated CD4 TCRs also spanned spike. Clonal diversity was possibly underestimated, and the donors were mostly white British, with more females. Just a handful of people given AZD1222 tested seropositive at baseline.

The sequence was obtained from an adult in good health. This material consisted of peripheral blood, taken on day 0 of AZD1222 vaccination. V is TRBV28 and J is TRBJ1-2, with 8 bases lining up with TRBD1. The CDR3 sequence: CASSRLTGAYGYTF. The CDR3, as DNA: TGTGCCAGCAGCCGCCTGACAGGGGCCTATGGCTACACCTTC.